These 10 T cell receptor beta chains were sequenced from one sample in a study of OX40 agonist ivuxolimab in advanced cancers. The library came from the immunoSEQ multiplex PCR assay. The table was pulled from immuneACCESS by TCRdb, which kept in-frame rearrangements only. Such tables lose some clones; where checked, under half of the loss comes from unresolved V genes, and the rest has no known cause. Counted in this sample were about 74,000 clones; about nine tenths of them appeared once. More than 4.5% of the sample is taken by the ten largest. The sample was CD4+ or CD8+ T cells sorted from blood, taken in a trial of the OX40 agonist ivuxolimab. These TCRs come from an adult with an advanced solid tumor such as melanoma, head and neck, liver or kidney cancer.

The J gene is TRBJ2-3, the V gene TRBV6-5; 7 positions match TRBD1. Germline values: CDR1 MNHEY, CDR2 SVGAGI. The CDR3 is made up of 15 amino acids. Trimming at V came to 6 bases and at J to 4 bases, leaving 10 bases not matched to a gene. This chain's CDR3 is CASRPTGLFADTQYF. DNA for the CDR3: TGTGCCAGCAGACCGACAGGGCTTTTTGCAGATACGCAGTATTTT.

The chain joins TRBV28 to TRBJ1-1, with D possibly being TRBD1 (6 bases). The CDR3 loop spans 16 amino acids. V was shortened by 1 base and J by 1 base, with 13 bases between the two germline ends. Germline values: CDR1 MDHEN, CDR2 SYDVKM. The CDR3 nucleotides are TGTGCCAGCAGTTTATTCCCCCTGGACAGGAACACTGAAGCTTTCTTT. Encoded protein: CASSLFPLDRNTEAFF.

The chain uses TRBV29-1 and TRBJ2-7, with 8 bases fitting TRBD1. There are 14 residues in the CDR3. Germline V lookup: CDR1 SQVTM, CDR2 ANQGSEA. With V trimmed by 4 bases and J by 5 bases, 10 bases remained unmatched. CDR3 sequence (DNA): TGCAGCGTTGTAACTGGACAGGGAGGACACGAGCAGTACTTC. Protein product: CSVVTGQGGHEQYF.

The chain couples TRBV29-1 to TRBJ2-7; D call uncertain. The ends were cut back, 0 bases at V and 0 bases at J, with 12 bases in the middle. CDR3 size: 15 residues. Per germline, CDR1 SQVTM and CDR2 ANQGSEA. The DNA of the CDR3 is TGCAGCGTTGAAGATCCAAGACTGAGCTCCTACGAGCAGTACTTC. Translated, it gives CSVEDPRLSSYEQYF.

The V gene is TRBV7-3, the J gene TRBJ1-6; tentatively, D is TRBD1 (5 bases). V gave up 4 bases and J gave up 8 bases, with 9 bases separating them. The CDR3 extends over 13 amino acids. Germline lookup yields CDR1 SGHTA and CDR2 FQGTGA. The CDR3 DNA sequence: TGTGCCAGCAGCTCCATGGGGGATTCACCCCTCCACTTT. Residues: CASSSMGDSPLHF. The full variable domain, rest sourced from reference TRBV7-3 and TRBJ1-6, is GAGVSQTPSNKVTEKGKYVELRCDPISGHTALYWYRQSLGQGPEFLIYFQGTGAADDSGLPNDRFFAVRPEGSVSTLKIQRTERGDSAVYLCASSSMGDSPLHFGNGTRLTVT.

V and J are TRBV28 and TRBJ2-2; D possibly corresponds to TRBD1 (6 bases). Trimming shortened V by 6 bases and J by 3 bases, and 8 bases separated the two germline ends. The CDR3 consists of 13 residues. Per germline, CDR1 MDHEN and CDR2 SYDVKM. This CDR3 is CASSRGYTGELFF. The CDR3 DNA follows: TGTGCCAGCAGCAGGGGATACACCGGGGAGCTGTTTTTT.

J is TRBJ2-1 and V is TRBV27, with D perhaps matching TRBD1 or TRBD2 (5 bases each). CDR1 MNHEY and CDR2 SMNVEV come from the germline V gene (reference sequence). The CDR3 covers 15 residues. V lost 3 bases and J lost 2, with 11 bases in between. The CDR3 bases are TGTGCCAGCAGTTTTGGGGACGGCACCTACAATGAGCAGTTCTTC. This encodes CASSFGDGTYNEQFF.

The rearrangement joins TRBV7-3 to TRBJ2-3; D not certain. Germline V CDR1 and CDR2: SGHTA, FQGTGA. V lost 5 bases and J lost 4, with 19 bases in between. This CDR3 has 16 amino acids. CDR3 region: CASSAHNLDSADTQYF. DNA for the CDR3: TGTGCCAGCAGCGCCCACAACCTTGACTCCGCAGATACGCAGTATTTT.

The chain recombines TRBV2 with TRBJ2-2; 7 nucleotides agree with TRBD2. Germline CDR1 SNHLY, CDR2 FYNNEI. Unmatched junction bases numbered 10, after V lost 1 base and J lost 2 bases. The CDR3 runs 18 residues. CDR3 sequence reads: CASSEDSAGFINTGELFF. The CDR3 coding sequence is TGTGCCAGCAGTGAAGATTCAGCGGGATTCATTAACACCGGGGAGCTGTTTTTT. Complete variable domain (other parts from reference TRBV2 and TRBJ2-2): EPEVTQTPSHQVTQMGQEVILRCVPISNHLYFYWYRQILGQKVEFLVSFYNNEISEKSEIFDDQFSVERPDGSNFTLKIRSTKLEDSAMYFCASSEDSAGFINTGELFFGEGSRLTVL.

This clone has only one observation. The rearrangement joins TRBV9 to TRBJ2-2; TRBD2 agrees at 9 bases. The V segment lost 4 bases and the J segment 2 bases; nucleotides outside the gene matches: 15. Per the germline V gene, CDR1 is SGDLS and CDR2 is YYNGEE. The CDR3 has 19 residues. DNA of the CDR3: TGTGCCAGCAGCCCCCGTACCTGGACTAGCGCCCATAACACCGGGGAGCTGTTTTTT. This gives the protein CASSPRTWTSAHNTGELFF.